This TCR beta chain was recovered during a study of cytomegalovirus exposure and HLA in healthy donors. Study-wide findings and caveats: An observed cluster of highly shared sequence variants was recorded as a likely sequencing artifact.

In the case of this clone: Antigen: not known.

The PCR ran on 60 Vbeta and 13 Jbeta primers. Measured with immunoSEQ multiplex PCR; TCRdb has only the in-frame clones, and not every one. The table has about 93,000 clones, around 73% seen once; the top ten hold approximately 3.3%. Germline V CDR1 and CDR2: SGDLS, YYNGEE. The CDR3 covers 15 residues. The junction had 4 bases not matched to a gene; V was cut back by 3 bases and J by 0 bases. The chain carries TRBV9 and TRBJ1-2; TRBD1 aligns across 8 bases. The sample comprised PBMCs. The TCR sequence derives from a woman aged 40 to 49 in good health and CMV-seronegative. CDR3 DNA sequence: TGTGCCAGCAGCGCCCGACAGGGGACTAACTATGGCTACACCTTC. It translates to CASSARQGTNYGYTF.